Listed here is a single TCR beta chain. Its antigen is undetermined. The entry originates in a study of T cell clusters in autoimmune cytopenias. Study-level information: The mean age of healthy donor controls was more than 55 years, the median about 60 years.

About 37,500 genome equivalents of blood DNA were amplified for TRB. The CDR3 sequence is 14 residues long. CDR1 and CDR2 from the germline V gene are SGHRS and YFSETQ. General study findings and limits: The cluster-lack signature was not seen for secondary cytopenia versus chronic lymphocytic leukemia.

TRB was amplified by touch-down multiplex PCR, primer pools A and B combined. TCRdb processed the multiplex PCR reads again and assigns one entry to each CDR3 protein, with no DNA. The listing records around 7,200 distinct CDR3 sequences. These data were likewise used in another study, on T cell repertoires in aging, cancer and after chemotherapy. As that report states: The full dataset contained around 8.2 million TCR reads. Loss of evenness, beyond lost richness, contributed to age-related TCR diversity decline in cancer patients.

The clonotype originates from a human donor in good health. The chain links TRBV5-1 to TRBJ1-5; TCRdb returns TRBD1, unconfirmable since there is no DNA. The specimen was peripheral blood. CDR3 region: CASSPDSSYQPQHF.